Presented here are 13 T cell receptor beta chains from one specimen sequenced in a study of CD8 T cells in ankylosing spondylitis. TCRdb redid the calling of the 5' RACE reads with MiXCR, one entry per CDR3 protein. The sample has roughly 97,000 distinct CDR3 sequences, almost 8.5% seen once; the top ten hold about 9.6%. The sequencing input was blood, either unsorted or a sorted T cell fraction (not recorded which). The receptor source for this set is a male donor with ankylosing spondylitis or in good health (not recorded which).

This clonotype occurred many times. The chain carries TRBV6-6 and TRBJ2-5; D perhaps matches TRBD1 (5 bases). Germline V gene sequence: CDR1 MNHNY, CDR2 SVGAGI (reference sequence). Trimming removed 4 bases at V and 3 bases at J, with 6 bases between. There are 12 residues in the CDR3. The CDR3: CASSSREETQYF. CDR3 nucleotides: TGTGCCAGCAGTTCCAGGGAAGAGACCCAGTACTTC.

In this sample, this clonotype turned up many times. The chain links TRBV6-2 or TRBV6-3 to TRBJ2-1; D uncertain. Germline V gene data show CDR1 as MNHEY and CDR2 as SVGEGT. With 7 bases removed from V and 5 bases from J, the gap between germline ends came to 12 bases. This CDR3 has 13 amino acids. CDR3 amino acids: CASTRYPDNEQFF. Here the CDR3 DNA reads TGTGCCAGCACCCGTTATCCCGACAATGAGCAGTTCTTC.

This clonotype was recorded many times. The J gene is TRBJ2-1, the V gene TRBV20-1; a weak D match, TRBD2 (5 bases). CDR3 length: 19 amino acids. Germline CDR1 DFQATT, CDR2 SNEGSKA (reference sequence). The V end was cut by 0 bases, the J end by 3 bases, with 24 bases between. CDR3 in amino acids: CSARDSVRGPSQNYNEQFF. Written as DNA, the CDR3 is TGCAGTGCTAGAGATAGCGTCCGTGGGCCCAGTCAGAACTACAATGAGCAGTTCTTC.

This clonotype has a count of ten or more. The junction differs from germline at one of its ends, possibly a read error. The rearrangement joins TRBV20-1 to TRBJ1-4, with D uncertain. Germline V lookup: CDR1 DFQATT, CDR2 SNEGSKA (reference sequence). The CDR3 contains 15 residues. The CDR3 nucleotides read TGCTGTGCTAGCCCGAAGGTGTGGGGTAGTGAAAAACTGTTTTTT. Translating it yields CCASPKVWGSEKLFF.

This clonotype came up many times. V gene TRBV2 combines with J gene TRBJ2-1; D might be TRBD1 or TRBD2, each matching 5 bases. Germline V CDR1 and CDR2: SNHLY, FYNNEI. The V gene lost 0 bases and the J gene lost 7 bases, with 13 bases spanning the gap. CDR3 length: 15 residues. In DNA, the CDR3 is TGTGCCAGCAGTGAAGCCTTGGGACGCAAAAATGAGCAGTTCTTC. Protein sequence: CASSEALGRKNEQFF. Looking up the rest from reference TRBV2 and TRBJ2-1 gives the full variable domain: EPEVTQTPSHQVTQMGQEVILRCVPISNHLYFYWYRQILGQKVEFLVSFYNNEISEKSEIFDDQFSVERPDGSNFTLKIRSTKLEDSAMYFCASSEALGRKNEQFFGPGTRLTVL.

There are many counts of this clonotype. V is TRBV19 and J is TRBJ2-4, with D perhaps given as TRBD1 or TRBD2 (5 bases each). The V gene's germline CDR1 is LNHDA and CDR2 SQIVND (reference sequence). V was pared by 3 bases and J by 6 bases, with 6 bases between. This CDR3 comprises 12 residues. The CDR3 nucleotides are TGTGCCAGTAGTATGAGGGGAAACATTCAGTACTTC. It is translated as CASSMRGNIQYF.

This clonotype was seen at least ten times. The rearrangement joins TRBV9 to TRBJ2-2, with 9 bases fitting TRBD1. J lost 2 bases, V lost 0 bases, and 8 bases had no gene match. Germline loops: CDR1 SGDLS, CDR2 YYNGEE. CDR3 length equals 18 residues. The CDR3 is CASSVAGTGSTNTGELFF. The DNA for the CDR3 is TGTGCCAGCAGCGTAGCGGGGACAGGGAGTACAAACACCGGGGAGCTGTTTTTT.

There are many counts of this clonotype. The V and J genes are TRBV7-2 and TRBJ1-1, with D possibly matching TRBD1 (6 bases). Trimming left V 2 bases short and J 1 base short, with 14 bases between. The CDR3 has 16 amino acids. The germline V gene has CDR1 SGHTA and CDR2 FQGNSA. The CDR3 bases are TGTGCCAGCAGCTTAATCCAGGGGCGAGGGAACACTGAAGCTTTCTTT. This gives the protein CASSLIQGRGNTEAFF.

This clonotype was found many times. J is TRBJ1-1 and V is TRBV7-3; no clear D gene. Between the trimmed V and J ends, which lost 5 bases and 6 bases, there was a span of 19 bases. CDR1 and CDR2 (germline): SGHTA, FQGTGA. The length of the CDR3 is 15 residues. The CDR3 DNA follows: TGTGCCAGCAGCCAATCGACGGACCCATGGGCTGAAGCTTTCTTT. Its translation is CASSQSTDPWAEAFF.

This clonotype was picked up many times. DNA for the CDR3: TGTGCCAGCAGGGCGGGAGCATCCACAGATACGCAGTATTTT. Translating it yields CASRAGASTDTQYF. V usage is TRBV9 and J usage is TRBJ2-3; 7 bases align to TRBD2. The CDR3 sequence is 14 residues long. Germline CDR1 SGDLS, CDR2 YYNGEE. V lost 5 bases to trimming and J lost 2 bases; unmatched junction nucleotides: 5.

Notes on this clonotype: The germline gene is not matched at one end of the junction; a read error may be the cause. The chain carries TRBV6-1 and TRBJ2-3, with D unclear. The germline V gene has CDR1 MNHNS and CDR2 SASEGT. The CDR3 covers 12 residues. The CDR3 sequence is CASSVFTATQYF. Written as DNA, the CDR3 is TGTGCCAGCAGTGTGTTTACAGCTACGCAGTATTTT.

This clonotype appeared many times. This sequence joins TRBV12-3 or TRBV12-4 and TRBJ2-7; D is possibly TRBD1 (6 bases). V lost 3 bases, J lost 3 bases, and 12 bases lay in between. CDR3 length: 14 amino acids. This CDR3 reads CASSLNREYYEQYF. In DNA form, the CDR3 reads TGTGCCAGCAGTTTGAACAGGGAATACTACGAGCAGTACTTC.

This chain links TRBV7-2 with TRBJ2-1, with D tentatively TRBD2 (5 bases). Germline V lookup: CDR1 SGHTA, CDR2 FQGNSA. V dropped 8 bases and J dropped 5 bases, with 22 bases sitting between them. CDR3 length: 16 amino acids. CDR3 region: CASVLNSAPRHNEQFF. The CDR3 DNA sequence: TGTGCCAGCGTCCTTAATAGCGCCCCCCGGCACAATGAGCAGTTCTTC.